This T cell receptor beta chain is drawn from a study of T cells after yellow fever vaccination. Study findings and constraints: Researchers cautioned that FACS-sorted repertoires could harbor abundant clonotypes contaminating from the bulk population. Primary-vaccination clones mostly resurfaced post-booster (about 95% CD4, about 87% CD8). Weaker, the secondary response peaked sooner, at day 5 versus 15.

Each CDR3 protein is one row after TCRdb ran MiXCR on the 5' RACE reads. Of about 170,000 distinct CDR3 sequences listed, approximately 11% were seen once; the top ten hold 36%. This clonotype was seen only a few times. Its antigen is unknown. The receptor was isolated from a man between 18 and 29 years old who received the YFV17D yellow fever vaccine. Sequencing used CD8+ T cells sorted from PBMCs, obtained 15 days after the yellow fever booster vaccination.

CDR3 region: CASSWVMNTEAFF. CDR3 DNA: TGTGCCAGCAGCTGGGTTATGAACACTGAAGCTTTCTTT. V usage is TRBV27 and J usage is TRBJ1-1, with D unclear. The germline V gene has CDR1 MNHEY and CDR2 SMNVEV (reference sequence). CDR3 size: 13 residues. V was pared by 6 bases and J by 0 bases, with 8 bases between.